One and the same sample provided the 15 T cell receptor beta chains below, sequenced in a study of a mutant IDH1 vaccine in newly diagnosed glioma. Profiled with immunoSEQ multiplex PCR; TCRdb holds only in-frame clones, not every one. This sample has some 34,000 clones, with about nine tenths found just once. These receptors' antigens are unknown. Time point in this sample: week 47, end of study. Doses of 300 ug of mutant IDH1 20-mer peptide were given with topical imiquimod. The source material was PBMCs, sampled from a glioma patient whose treatment included an IDH1 peptide vaccine. The receptors originated from a woman aged 40 to 50 with glioma.

The chain employs TRBV11-2 and TRBJ2-7; maybe TRBD1 (6 bases). Germline assignment: CDR1 SGHAT and CDR2 FQNNGV. Trimming took off 7 bases at V and 2 bases at J, with 12 bases between the two ends. The CDR3 loop spans 13 amino acids. In DNA form, the CDR3 reads TGTGCCAGCAAACAGGGTGGTGCCTACGAGCAGTACTTC. This gives the protein CASKQGGAYEQYF.

This sequence joins TRBV5-1 and TRBJ2-2, with 7 bases matching TRBD2. Germline assignment: CDR1 SGHRS and CDR2 YFSETQ. V was pared by 4 bases and J by 0 bases, with 6 bases of the junction left unmatched. This CDR3 contains 16 residues. The CDR3 region has the DNA TGCGCCAGCAGCCGCTGGGGAGGGGCGAACACCGGGGAGCTGTTTTTT. It yields the protein CASSRWGGANTGELFF.

The chain recombines TRBV30 with TRBJ2-4; no firm D call. Trimming removed 2 bases from V and 13 bases from J, with 15 bases in between. This CDR3 region has 12 residues. Germline V gene sequence: CDR1 GTSNPN, CDR2 SVGIG (reference sequence). This chain's CDR3 is CAWSTVGRQQYF. The CDR3 DNA reads TGTGCCTGGAGTACAGTCGGTAGGCAGCAGTACTTC. Full variable domain (remainder filled in from reference TRBV30 and TRBJ2-4): SQTIHQWPATLVQPVGSPLSLECTVEGTSNPNLYWYRQAAGRGLQLLFYSVGIGQISSEVPQNLSASRPQDRQFILSSKKLLLSDSGFYLCAWSTVGRQQYFGAGTRLSVL.

This clone has a handful of counts. V is TRBV2 and J is TRBJ2-5; 7 bases match TRBD1. The CDR3 is 13 residues long. The V gene's germline CDR1 is SNHLY and CDR2 FYNNEI. After removal of 1 base from V and 4 bases from J, the junction contained 0 bases not matched to a gene. CDR3 DNA: TGTGCCAGCAGTGAAGGGACAGGAGAGACCCAGTACTTC. Amino acid sequence: CASSEGTGETQYF.

The V and J genes are TRBV5-1 and TRBJ2-1; possible D gene TRBD2, 6 bases. The germline gives CDR1 SGHRS, CDR2 YFSETQ. This CDR3 comprises 11 residues. Trimming left V 4 bases short and J 12 bases short, with 11 bases between. CDR3 bases: TGCGCCAGCAGCCTCATGGGGGGGCAGTTCTTC. Residues: CASSLMGGQFF.

The V and J genes are TRBV2 and TRBJ1-2, with 7 bases that match TRBD1. This CDR3 comprises 12 residues. The junction had 2 bases not matched to a gene; V was cut back by 6 bases and J by 4 bases. Germline-derived CDR1 and CDR2 are SNHLY and FYNNEI. The CDR3: CASRTGTYGYTF. The CDR3 DNA reads as TGTGCCAGCAGGACAGGGACCTATGGCTACACCTTC.

This rearrangement joins TRBV18 to TRBJ1-2; D ambiguous. Germline V lookup: CDR1 KGHSH, CDR2 LQKENI. Trimming cost V 4 bases and J 0 bases, with 15 bases left between them. The CDR3 consists of 16 residues. The CDR3 DNA sequence: TGTGCCAGCTCACTAGGAGGACGGGGAGCTAACTATGGCTACACCTTC. As protein: CASSLGGRGANYGYTF.

The V and J genes are TRBV11-2 and TRBJ1-3; TRBD1 is a possible D gene (5 bases). V lost 5 bases, J lost 0 bases, and 11 bases lay in between. Germline CDR1 and CDR2: SGHAT and FQNNGV. This CDR3 spans 15 amino acids. In DNA, the CDR3 is TGTGCCAGCAGCGAAACAGACAGCTCTGGAAACACCATATATTTT. Protein product: CASSETDSSGNTIYF. The full variable domain, in which reference TRBV11-2 and TRBJ1-3 provide the parts outside the CDR3, is EAGVAQSPRYKIIEKRQSVAFWCNPISGHATLYWYQQILGQGPKLLIQFQNNGVVDDSQLPKDRFSAERLKGVDSTLKIQPAKLEDSAVYLCASSETDSSGNTIYFGEGSWLTVV.

The chain joins TRBV28 to TRBJ2-3; D is undetermined. This CDR3 has 12 residues. Trimming left V 5 bases short and J 5 bases short, with 8 bases between. CDR1 and CDR2 (germline): MDHEN, SYDVKM. The CDR3 coding sequence is TGTGCCAGCAGTAACTCAAAAGATACGCAGTATTTT. Its translation: CASSNSKDTQYF.

The J gene is TRBJ2-1, the V gene TRBV4-2; D is uncertain. Germline V gene data show CDR1 as LGHNA and CDR2 as YNFKEQ. Deletions cut 1 base from V and 2 bases from J, with 12 bases between. This CDR3 has 16 amino acids. CDR3 in DNA: TGTGCCAGCAGCCAAGGGGTGGGTCTAGCCTACAATGAGCAGTTCTTC. It encodes CASSQGVGLAYNEQFF.

The chain combines TRBV5-1 with TRBJ2-5; the D is unclear. Germline V gene data show CDR1 as SGHRS and CDR2 as YFSETQ. The CDR3 loop spans 13 amino acids. With 4 bases removed from V and 1 base from J, the gap between germline ends came to 8 bases. Here the CDR3 reads CASSNPVQETQYF. CDR3 sequence (DNA): TGCGCCAGCAGCAACCCTGTCCAAGAGACCCAGTACTTC.

This chain uses TRBV28 with TRBJ1-4; the match to TRBD1 covers 9 bases. CDR3 length: 18 amino acids. The germline V gene encodes CDR1 MDHEN and CDR2 SYDVKM. J gave up 0 bases and V 3 bases, and 8 bases lay outside the gene matches. CDR3: CASSFGTGLPATNEKLFF. The CDR3 DNA sequence: TGTGCCAGCAGTTTCGGGACAGGGCTTCCTGCAACTAATGAAAAACTGTTTTTT.

The rearrangement joins TRBV6-5 to TRBJ1-1; D is unclear. This CDR3 comprises 16 residues. The V end was cut by 0 bases, the J end by 6 bases, with 17 bases between. The germline V gene encodes CDR1 MNHEY and CDR2 SVGAGI. CDR3 region: CASSYSIPTRPAEAFF. CDR3 bases: TGTGCCAGCAGTTACTCAATCCCAACTAGGCCCGCTGAAGCTTTCTTT.

This sequence joins TRBV2 and TRBJ2-7; TRBD1 agrees at 7 bases. The length of the CDR3 is 13 residues. Germline trimming cut 6 bases from V and 7 bases from J; bases unmatched to any gene: 9. Germline V CDR1 and CDR2: SNHLY, FYNNEI. For the CDR3, the DNA is TGTGCCAGCAGGGCTGGGACAGTGAGAGAGCAGTACTTC. Amino acids: CASRAGTVREQYF.

This chain connects TRBV28 to TRBJ1-1, with 10 nucleotides matching TRBD1. V lost 6 bases, J lost 4 bases, and 8 bases stayed unmatched. This CDR3 spans 15 amino acids. CDR1 MDHEN and CDR2 SYDVKM come from the germline V gene. The CDR3 nucleotides read TGTGCCAGCAGGGAGGACAGGGGGACGCGCACTGAAGCTTTCTTT. Residues: CASREDRGTRTEAFF.